The sequence of this TCR beta chain was determined in a study of cytomegalovirus exposure and HLA in healthy donors (dated by TCRdb to about 2017). A note on the overall study: According to an earlier analysis of 550 to 750 of the donors, about 179 million T cells yielded 90 million to 140 million unique TCR beta sequences and 276 Gb of sequence data. To study patterns of TCR occurrence, a later analysis re-analyzed previously published TCR beta repertoires from 666 donors and added high-resolution HLA genotyping. About 5 DR-DQ haplotypes were handled as single units for association and clustering, since linkage in the cohort was strong. The aim of the study was to test whether cataloging public T cell receptors could identify signatures of past pathogen exposure. Using immunosequencing, the study profiled T cell repertoires from fewer than 700 subjects and related those repertoires to cytomegalovirus serostatus. All discovery cohort repertoires had been generated using a single sequencing platform. In addition to the first cohort of about 650 subjects, a separate validation cohort of under 150 different subjects was used. Class I and class II HLA loci were covered by the typing at four-digit resolution. Alongside the repertoire data, information on donor age, sex, ethnicity and CMV serostatus was compiled. To predict cytomegalovirus infection status, the study brought together high-throughput TCR immunosequencing, statistical association of individual TCRs with disease status, and machine learning. An early release covering about 600 HLA-typed donors comprised about 300 gigabases of sequencing data and tens of millions of unique TCR sequences. In an earlier analysis of a few hundred of the donors, high-throughput TCR beta sequencing was used to judge whether each TCR beta V gene segment behaved as functional or pseudogenic. Among around 400 genotyped donors of the cohort, an average of approximately 220,000 unique TCR beta nucleotide sequences was sequenced per donor, of which about 18% were non-productive. In a later genetic analysis, genome-wide SNP genotypes for about 55% of the roughly 700 donors were used, and that subset was treated as a discovery cohort. Of the approximately 400 genotyped donors, over 80% were placed in the genetic ancestry cluster associated with self-reported Caucasian donors. In the later analysis, no new phenotypic data were used to find candidate immune exposures; instead, reliance was placed on TCR beta sequences and their occurrence across donors. The number of typed donors differed by locus: about 620-630 for A, B, C, DRB1 and DQB1; some 540 for DQA1; 606 for DPA1; and approximately 450 for DPB1.

On this clone itself: Its antigen is currently not known. No much larger clone exists at a distance of one base, and base qualities are not known.

The cohort comprised around 690 healthy bone marrow donors. All cohort members were sampled while nominally healthy, although unrecorded immune exposures were likely present. The donor was CMV seropositive and was included in the group of 250 to 300 seropositive cohort members. Each donor provided a peripheral blood sample, and peripheral blood mononuclear cells were used for TCR beta sequencing. Genomic DNA was extracted from the blood cell samples with the Qiagen DNeasy Blood Extraction Kit. The research as a whole found: A total of some 180 TCR beta chains were listed by the study as associated with cytomegalovirus. A later analysis associated about 17,000 TCR beta sequences with specific HLA alleles at a false discovery rate of 0.05. The cohort was sequenced for TCR beta chains only, and without alpha or paired-chain data the features that could be detected were limited. Roughly uniform sequencing depth across donors was assumed in presence/absence analyses, although this assumption may not hold. According to the authors, the approach could potentially be generalized to other disease states and immunological phenotypes. Because HLA typing was missing for some donors at each locus, association tests included only the typed subset. Strong co-occurrence of HLA alleles, especially DR and DQ, made assigning TCR associations to individual alleles difficult. A later analysis reported that several top co-occurrence clusters appeared linked to parvovirus B19, influenza, CMV and Epstein-Barr virus. A group of highly shared sequence variants was considered likely to be a technical artifact of the sequencing pipeline. A few of the identified cytomegalovirus-associated TCR beta chains were confirmed in vitro to be specific for cytomegalovirus antigens. According to a later analysis, most CMV-associated TCR beta chains appeared to be HLA-restricted, and the HLA associations seemed to be driven largely by CMV exposure. Because counts were too low, about 17 rarely observed V segments, including chromosome 9 orphons, were excluded from the earlier analysis of around 640 of the donors. Correlated functional status among segregating V segments might be attributable to linkage disequilibrium, but an unknown experimental factor could not be ruled out. Most TCR sequences were seen in very few donors, while some public TCRs were found in many individuals. In both the original and validation cohorts, the classifier was reported to diagnose cytomegalovirus status with high specificity and sensitivity. The only immune exposure information available for the cohort was CMV serostatus. A later analysis found that HLA-associated TCR beta chains were more clonally expanded and had lower generation probabilities than equally common non-associated chains. A later genetic analysis associated a missense DCLRE1C variant with V-gene and J-gene trimming of TCR beta chains, and an independent cohort replicated the association. In a later genetic analysis, fewer N-insertions in productive TCRs were reported among donors in an Asian-associated ancestry cluster than the approximately 630-donor mean. A further reported finding was that TCR beta sequences accurately predicted the HLA-A and HLA-B alleles for most subjects in the first cohort. In a later analysis, the rate of TCR association differed among HLA loci, with DRB1 alleles having the most associated TCRs and HLA-C alleles having the fewest. Because the 87-base-pair reads could not distinguish some IMGT-functional V segments, including TRBV6-2 and TRBV6-3, those segments were excluded. An earlier analysis of approximately 600 of the donors showed that most TCR beta V segments appeared in productive rearrangements either about 87% or about 30% of the time, which broadly matched IMGT annotations.

At the junction V is shortened by 10 bases and J by 8 bases; bases outside the gene matches: 11. The germline V gene encodes CDR1 ENHRY and CDR2 SYGVKD. Reading from cysteine to phenylalanine, the CDR3 counts 13 amino acids. Only CDR3 DNA remains: 39 bases, in frame from the first base. Library creation used the immunoSEQ multiplex PCR assay. A mixture of 60 forward primers for TCR Vbeta segments and 13 reverse primers for TCR Jbeta segments was used in the multiplex PCR. Amplification of the CDR3 region of rearranged TCR beta genes was performed with a multiplex PCR assay on genomic DNA. Amplified TCR beta libraries were sequenced as 87-base-pair reads on the Illumina HiSeq System. The original pipeline was this. Across the 500 to 700 repertoires, a later analysis counted tens of millions of unique TCR beta chains, 9.5 million to 12 million of which were shared by at least two donors. Raw reads were error-corrected and collapsed into unique sequences by a nearest-neighbor algorithm in which closely related sequences were merged to remove PCR and sequencing errors. Alignment of CDR3 sequences to IMGT reference sequences was used to assign V, D and J gene segments. Each retained sequence needed at least a six-nucleotide match to both a V gene segment and a J gene segment. Rearrangements were classified as productive when the CDR3 lacked stop codons and remained in frame with V and J, and all other rearrangements were classified as non-productive. Following IMGT convention, CDR3 was defined as the stretch from the second conserved V-encoded cysteine to the conserved J-encoded phenylalanine. In an earlier analysis of around 540 of the donors, sequences lacking an unambiguous match to a single V gene segment were excluded. In an earlier analysis of a few hundred of the donors, a V segment was called functional when productive rearrangements were above 56.7%, and segregating when the standard deviation between donors exceeded 5%. A statistical classification framework was developed to diagnose cytomegalovirus status using the catalog of TCR beta chain sequences. In a later analysis, TCR nucleotide sequences were compared against IMGT/GENE-DB human TR gene sequences so that V and J genes could be assigned. A later analysis assigned CDR3 sequences and most-parsimonious VDJ recombination scenarios with the TCRdist pipeline. In a later analysis, every TCR beta chain was defined by the combination of its CDR3 amino acid sequence and its V-gene family, and reads without a unique V-gene family were dropped. To address suspected cross-contamination and a sequencing artifact, a later analysis removed over 500 highly shared, low-generation-probability nucleotide sequences. In a later analysis, a clonal expansion index for each public chain was calculated from normalized within-repertoire ranks of inferred template counts. In a later analysis, generation probabilities were computed with a VDJ recombination model fitted to out-of-frame rearrangements, and the resulting probabilities were checked against IGoR. In a later analysis, hypergeometric tests were used to score TCR-TCR, TCR-HLA and TCR-CMV co-occurrence, with a repertoire-size bias correction applied to TCR pairs. A later analysis estimated false discovery rates by permuting HLA or CMV assignments 20 times. In a later analysis, co-occurring TCRs were grouped using DBSCAN, and TCRdist sequence similarity was added for clustering within HLA-allele-positive subsets. Co-occurrence clustering excluded repertoires with fewer than 30,000 or more than 120,000 public chains, plus five with anomalous nucleotide sharing. Drawn from immuneACCESS, this table holds only the in-frame rearrangements with V and J called that TCRdb kept. Clones are partly lost; checked studies trace under half to an unresolved V gene and leave the rest unexplained. Clonal size and the V and J genes are those of that table, whereas D and trimming came from the DNA. Here the sample has more than 95,000 clones; approximately 11% occur a single time. More than 15% of the sample is held by the ten biggest clonotypes.

This receptor was obtained from a man aged 40-55 years in good health and CMV-seropositive. The chain is made from TRBV10-3 and TRBJ2-1, and TRBD2 matches 7 of the central bases. Input material: PBMCs. The DNA sequence reads TGTGCCACCGCGACTAGCATTCGGTATGAGCAGTTCTTC. Its translation reads: CATATSIRYEQFF.